The 13 T cell receptor beta chains given below trace back to one sample, sequenced in a study of blood T cells in healthy people across ages. The authors ran a second PCR of about 6 to 11 cycles using a sample-barcoded 5' primer and a J-beta primer mix. TCRdb independently ran MiXCR on the 5' RACE reads; one entry per CDR3 protein. The table records about 680,000 distinct CDR3 sequences, about half of them present only once. The sequenced sample consisted of blood. Receptor source: a woman aged 55-70 years in good health.

This clonotype was counted a few times. CDR3 DNA: TGCAGCTGGTACAGGGTCGGCGGAGGCTACACCTTC. Protein sequence: CSWYRVGGGYTF. V and J are TRBV20-1 and TRBJ1-2; a possible D gene is TRBD1 (6 bases). Germline CDR1 reads DFQATT; CDR2 reads SNEGSKA (reference sequence). There are 12 residues in the CDR3.

V and J are TRBV7-2 and TRBJ2-5; possibly TRBD2 for D (6 bases). Per the germline V gene, CDR1 is SGHTA and CDR2 is FQGNSA. Between the trimmed V and J ends, which lost 3 bases and 2 bases, there was a span of 13 bases. There are 15 residues in the CDR3. The CDR3 DNA is TGTGCCAGCAGCTTCCCCCGGGACTCTCAAGAGACCCAGTACTTC. Protein product: CASSFPRDSQETQYF.

The chain recombines TRBV5-1 with TRBJ2-7; TRBD2 matches 12 bases. Germline V gene lookup returns CDR1 SGHRS and CDR2 YFSETQ. The J segment lost 5 bases and the V segment lost 3 bases, leaving 3 bases of the junction unmatched. CDR3 length equals 14 residues. The CDR3 reads CASSSSGRVDEQYF. The CDR3, as DNA: TGCGCCAGCAGCTCTAGCGGGAGGGTTGACGAGCAGTACTTC.

The rearrangement joins TRBV2 to TRBJ2-1, with 7 bases lining up with TRBD1. The germline V gene has CDR1 SNHLY and CDR2 FYNNEI. CDR3 size: 15 residues. The V gene end was trimmed by 5 bases and the J gene end by 6 bases; junction bases not matched to a gene: 10. The CDR3 sequence: CASSSQGKVGNEQFF. CDR3 coding DNA: TGTGCCAGCAGTTCACAGGGGAAGGTGGGCAATGAGCAGTTCTTC.

J is TRBJ2-3 and V is TRBV7-3; 7 nucleotides match TRBD1. The length of the CDR3 is 15 residues. The trim removed 0 bases at V and 8 bases at J, leaving 8 bases unmatched. Germline assignment: CDR1 SGHTA and CDR2 FQGTGA. The CDR3 nucleotides are TGTGCCAGCAGCTTAACGGTACAGGGGTCGGGTACGCAGTATTTT. It specifies CASSLTVQGSGTQYF.

The chain recombines TRBV12-3 or TRBV12-4 with TRBJ2-4; 8 positions match TRBD2. The CDR3 consists of 14 residues. V gave up 3 bases and J gave up 9 bases; unmatched junction bases: 7. CDR3 in amino acids: CASSFSGRGGIQYF. The CDR3 coding sequence is TGTGCCAGCAGTTTCTCAGGACGGGGGGGCATTCAGTACTTC.

This clonotype has a count of ten or more. This chain joins TRBV5-1 and TRBJ2-5; D remains ambiguous. CDR3 size: 13 residues. Germline V gives CDR1 SGHRS, CDR2 YFSETQ. The V and J ends lost 1 base and 3 bases respectively, with 7 bases between them. The CDR3 here is CASSLRAEETQYF. Here the CDR3 DNA reads TGCGCCAGCAGCTTGAGGGCAGAAGAGACCCAGTACTTC.

V is TRBV18 and J is TRBJ1-2; 12 nucleotides line up with TRBD1. This CDR3 has 13 residues. Trimming at V came to 5 bases and at J to 8 bases, leaving 3 bases not matched to a gene. The germline V gene encodes CDR1 KGHSH and CDR2 LQKENI. CDR3 residues: CASSAGTGGGYTF. CDR3 DNA sequence: TGTGCCAGCTCAGCCGGGACAGGGGGCGGCTACACCTTC.

This clonotype was recorded a few times. This chain joins TRBV2 and TRBJ1-6; 7 nucleotides agree with TRBD1. V was clipped by 4 bases and J by 5 bases; unmatched bases: 5. This CDR3 is 15 amino acids long. The germline CDR1 and CDR2 sequences are SNHLY and FYNNEI. CDR3 sequence reads: CASSAQDRNNSPLHF. The CDR3 DNA follows: TGTGCCAGCAGTGCCCAGGACAGGAATAATTCACCCCTCCACTTT. Full variable domain (remainder filled in from reference TRBV2 and TRBJ1-6): EPEVTQTPSHQVTQMGQEVILRCVPISNHLYFYWYRQILGQKVEFLVSFYNNEISEKSEIFDDQFSVERPDGSNFTLKIRSTKLEDSAMYFCASSAQDRNNSPLHFGNGTRLTVT.

This chain links TRBV5-1 with TRBJ1-2; 12 positions match TRBD1. The V gene end was trimmed by 3 bases and the J gene end by 7 bases; junction bases not matched to a gene: 4. Germline V gene data show CDR1 as SGHRS and CDR2 as YFSETQ. This CDR3 comprises 14 residues. The CDR3 DNA sequence: TGCGCCAGCAGCTCGGGACAGGGGGCGGCTGGCTACACCTTC. It yields the protein CASSSGQGAAGYTF.

This chain connects TRBV7-9 to TRBJ1-6; 11 bases align to TRBD1. The germline gives CDR1 SEHNR, CDR2 FQNEAQ (reference sequence). Trimming took 8 bases from V and 9 from J; bases not matched to a gene: 3. This CDR3 region has 13 residues. The CDR3 sequence: CASSDRGLSPLHF. For the CDR3, the DNA is TGTGCCAGCTCGGACAGGGGGCTTTCACCCCTCCACTTT.

The rearrangement uses TRBV7-9 and TRBJ1-1; TRBD1 is a possible D gene (5 bases). The CDR3 loop spans 14 amino acids. V dropped 8 bases and J dropped 0 bases, with 13 bases sitting between them. Germline V gives CDR1 SEHNR, CDR2 FQNEAQ (reference sequence). CDR3 sequence: CASGRQTMNTEAFF. The CDR3, as DNA: TGTGCCAGCGGCCGACAGACCATGAACACTGAAGCTTTCTTT.

The V gene is TRBV20-1, the J gene TRBJ2-3; a weak D match, TRBD2 (6 bases). The V gene's germline CDR1 is DFQATT and CDR2 SNEGSKA (reference sequence). The V end was cut by 6 bases, the J end by 1 base, with 14 bases between. The CDR3 runs 14 residues. CDR3 residues: CSANPGRGTDTQYF. In DNA, the CDR3 is TGCAGTGCCAACCCCGGGAGAGGCACAGATACGCAGTATTTT.